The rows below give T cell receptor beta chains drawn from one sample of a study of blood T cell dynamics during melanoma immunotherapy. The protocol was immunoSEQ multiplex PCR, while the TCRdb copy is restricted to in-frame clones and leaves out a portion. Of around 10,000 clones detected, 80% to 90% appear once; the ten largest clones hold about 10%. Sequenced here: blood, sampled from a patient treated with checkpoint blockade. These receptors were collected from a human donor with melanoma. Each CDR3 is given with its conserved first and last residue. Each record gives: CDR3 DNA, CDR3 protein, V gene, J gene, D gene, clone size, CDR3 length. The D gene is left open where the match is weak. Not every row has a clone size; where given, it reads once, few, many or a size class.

CDR3nt: TGTGCCAGCAGTAATACCCTCTCTGGGGCCAACGTCCTGACTTTC
CDR3aa: CASSNTLSGANVLTF
v_gene: TRBV6-1
j_gene: TRBJ2-6
d_gene: NA
abundance: NA
len: 15

CDR3nt: TGTGCCAGCAGGATGACAGGGGGCGGTGGCACTGAAGCTTTCTTT
CDR3aa: CASRMTGGGGTEAFF
v_gene: TRBV11-2
j_gene: TRBJ1-1
d_gene: TRBD1
abundance: NA
len: 15

CDR3nt: TGTGCCAGAAGCCATTGCCCGGACAGGGATAGGCCGCCCCAGCATTTT
CDR3aa: CARSHCPDRDRPPQHF
v_gene: TRBV5-3
j_gene: TRBJ1-5
d_gene: TRBD1
abundance: few
len: 16

CDR3nt: TGTGCCAGCAGCTTGGACCCCCGAGAGACCCAGTACTTC
CDR3aa: CASSLDPRETQYF
v_gene: TRBV5-5
j_gene: TRBJ2-5
d_gene: NA
abundance: NA
len: 13

CDR3nt: TGTGCCAGCTCACCGACAGGCCCGAACACCGGGGAGCTGTTTTTT
CDR3aa: CASSPTGPNTGELFF
v_gene: TRBV18
j_gene: TRBJ2-2
d_gene: NA
abundance: NA
len: 15

CDR3nt: TGTGCCAGCAGCTTAGGGACAGGGGCTACCGGGGAGCTGTTTTTT
CDR3aa: CASSLGTGATGELFF
v_gene: TRBV5-4
j_gene: TRBJ2-2
d_gene: TRBD1
abundance: NA
len: 15

CDR3nt: TGTGCCAGCCAGGAACCGAGGGGCGGCTACACCTTC
CDR3aa: CASQEPRGGYTF
v_gene: TRBV6-5
j_gene: TRBJ1-2
d_gene: NA
abundance: NA
len: 12

CDR3nt: TGTGCCAGCTCACAAGACTCGACGGAGACCCAGTACTTC
CDR3aa: CASSQDSTETQYF
v_gene: TRBV18
j_gene: TRBJ2-5
d_gene: NA
abundance: NA
len: 13

CDR3nt: TGTGCCAGCAGTTATACGCCAGGGGGCTCTGGGGCCAACGTCCTGACTTTC
CDR3aa: CASSYTPGGSGANVLTF
v_gene: TRBV5-8
j_gene: TRBJ2-6
d_gene: TRBD1
abundance: NA
len: 17

CDR3nt: TGTGCCAGCAGACCGGGGCTGGGGGGTCGTGAGCAGTTCTTC
CDR3aa: CASRPGLGGREQFF
v_gene: TRBV6-1
j_gene: TRBJ2-1
d_gene: NA
abundance: once
len: 14

CDR3nt: TGTGCCAGCAGCTTAAATTTAAATGAGCAGTTCTTC
CDR3aa: CASSLNLNEQFF
v_gene: TRBV7-3
j_gene: TRBJ2-1
d_gene: NA
abundance: NA
len: 12

CDR3nt: TGTGCCGTCACAGGGTCACGGGTCAGTGAGCAGTTCTTC
CDR3aa: CAVTGSRVSEQFF
v_gene: TRBV19
j_gene: TRBJ2-1
d_gene: NA
abundance: NA
len: 13

CDR3nt: TGCGCCAGCAGCCCTACCCAGGGCGAAGAGACCCAGTACTTC
CDR3aa: CASSPTQGEETQYF
v_gene: TRBV5-1
j_gene: TRBJ2-5
d_gene: NA
abundance: NA
len: 14

CDR3nt: TGTGCCAGCAGTGAAACGCAGGGGGTTCGAGAGCAGTACTTC
CDR3aa: CASSETQGVREQYF
v_gene: TRBV6-1
j_gene: TRBJ2-7
d_gene: TRBD1
abundance: NA
len: 14

CDR3nt: TGCGCCAGCAGCCGGGACACTGATAATACGCAGTATTTT
CDR3aa: CASSRDTDNTQYF
v_gene: TRBV5-1
j_gene: TRBJ2-3
d_gene: NA
abundance: NA
len: 13

CDR3nt: TGTGCCAGCAGCTTGGAAGGGGGAGGGCAGTACGAGCAGTACTTC
CDR3aa: CASSLEGGGQYEQYF
v_gene: TRBV5-5
j_gene: TRBJ2-7
d_gene: NA
abundance: NA
len: 15

CDR3nt: TGTGCCTGGTCTTGGGAAAGGGGCGAGCAGTACTTC
CDR3aa: CAWSWERGEQYF
v_gene: TRBV30
j_gene: TRBJ2-7
d_gene: NA
abundance: NA
len: 12